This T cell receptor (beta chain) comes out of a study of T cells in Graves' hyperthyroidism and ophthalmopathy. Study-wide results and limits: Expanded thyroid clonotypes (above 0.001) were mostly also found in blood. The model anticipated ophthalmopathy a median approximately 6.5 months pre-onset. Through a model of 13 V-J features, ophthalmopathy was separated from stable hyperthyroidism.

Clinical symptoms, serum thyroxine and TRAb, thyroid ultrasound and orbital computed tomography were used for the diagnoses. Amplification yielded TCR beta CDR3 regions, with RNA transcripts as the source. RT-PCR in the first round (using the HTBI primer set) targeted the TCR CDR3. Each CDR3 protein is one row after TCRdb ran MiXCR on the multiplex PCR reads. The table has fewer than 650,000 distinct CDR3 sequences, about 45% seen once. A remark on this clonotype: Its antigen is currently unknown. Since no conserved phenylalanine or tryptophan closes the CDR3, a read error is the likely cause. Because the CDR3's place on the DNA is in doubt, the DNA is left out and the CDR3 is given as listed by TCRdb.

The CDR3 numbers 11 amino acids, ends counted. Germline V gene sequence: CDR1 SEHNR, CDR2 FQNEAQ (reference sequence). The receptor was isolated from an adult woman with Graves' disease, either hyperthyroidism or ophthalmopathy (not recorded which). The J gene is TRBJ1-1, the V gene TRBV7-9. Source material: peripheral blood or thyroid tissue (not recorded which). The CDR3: CASPSEGPTYS.